The source of this T cell receptor beta chain is a study of T cells in Graves' hyperthyroidism and ophthalmopathy. Clinicians diagnosed patients from clinical symptoms, serum thyroxine and TRAb, thyroid ultrasound and orbital computed tomography. V trimming: 3 bases; J trimming: 7 bases; junction bases outside the gene matches: 8. This CDR3 comprises 14 residues. CDR1 and CDR2 (germline): DFQATT, SNEGSKA (reference sequence). It was RNA transcripts that yielded the amplified TCR beta CDR3 regions. The HTBI primer set served for first-round RT-PCR of the TCR CDR3. TCRdb re-derived calls from the multiplex PCR reads in MiXCR, one entry per CDR3 protein. The repertoire includes roughly 500,000 distinct CDR3 sequences, under 60% of them detected once, and 15% to 20% sits in the top ten.

V gene TRBV20-1 combines with J gene TRBJ2-2, with 7 bases fitting TRBD1. This receptor was obtained from an adult woman with Graves' disease, either hyperthyroidism or ophthalmopathy (not recorded which). Sequencing was performed on peripheral blood or thyroid tissue (not recorded which). The CDR3 nucleotides read TGCAGTGCTAGTTCAGGGGGATTCCGCGGGGAGCTGTTTTTT. Its protein is CSASSGGFRGELFF.